This entry concerns a single TCR beta chain. This sample is part of a study of T cell changes during pregnancy in multiple sclerosis. Germline V gene sequence: CDR1 LNHDA, CDR2 SQIVND (reference sequence). The length of the CDR3 is 15 residues. Deletions cut 6 bases from V and 7 bases from J, with 19 bases between. The assay was immunoSEQ multiplex PCR, and TCRdb's table has in-frame clones only and misses some. This table has about 31,000 clones, around 91% appearing once. Sequenced here: CD8+ T cells from peripheral blood mononuclear cells, sampled in the second trimester of pregnancy. The sequence derives from a female donor with multiple sclerosis, enrolled in a pregnancy study. The rearrangement uses TRBV19 and TRBJ1-5; TRBD1 is a possible D gene (6 bases). The chain's CDR3 is CASSVSRGAGQPQHF. In nucleotides, the CDR3 is TGTGCCAGTAGCGTATCCAGGGGCGCAGGGCAGCCCCAGCATTTT.